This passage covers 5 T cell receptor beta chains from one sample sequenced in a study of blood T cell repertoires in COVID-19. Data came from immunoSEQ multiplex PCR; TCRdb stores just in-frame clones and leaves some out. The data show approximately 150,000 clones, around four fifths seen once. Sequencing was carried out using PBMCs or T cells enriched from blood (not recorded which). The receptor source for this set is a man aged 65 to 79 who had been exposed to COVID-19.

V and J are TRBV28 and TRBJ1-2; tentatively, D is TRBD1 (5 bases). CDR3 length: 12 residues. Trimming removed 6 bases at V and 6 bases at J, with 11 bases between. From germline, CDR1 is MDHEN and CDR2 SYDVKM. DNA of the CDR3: TGTGCCAGCAGCGGGGCGGGGAATGGCTACACCTTC. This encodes CASSGAGNGYTF.

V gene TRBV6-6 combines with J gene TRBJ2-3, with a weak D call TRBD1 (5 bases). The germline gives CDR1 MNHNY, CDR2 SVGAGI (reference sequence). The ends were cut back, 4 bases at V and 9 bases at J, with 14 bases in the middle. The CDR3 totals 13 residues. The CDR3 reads CASSSPDRPTQYF. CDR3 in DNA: TGTGCCAGCAGTTCCCCCGACAGACCCACGCAGTATTTT.

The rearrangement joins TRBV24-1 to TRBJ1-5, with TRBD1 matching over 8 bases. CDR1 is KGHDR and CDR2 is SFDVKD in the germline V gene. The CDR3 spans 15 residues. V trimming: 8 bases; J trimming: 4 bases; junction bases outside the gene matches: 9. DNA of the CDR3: TGTGCCACCACACACAGGACAGGGAGGAATCAGCCCCAGCATTTT. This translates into CATTHRTGRNQPQHF.

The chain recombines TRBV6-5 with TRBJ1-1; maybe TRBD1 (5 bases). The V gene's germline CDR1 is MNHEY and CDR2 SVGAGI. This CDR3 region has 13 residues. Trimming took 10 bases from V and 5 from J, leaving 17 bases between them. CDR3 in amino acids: CATTRGPRTEAFF. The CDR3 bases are TGTGCCACGACAAGGGGTCCCCGGACTGAAGCTTTCTTT.

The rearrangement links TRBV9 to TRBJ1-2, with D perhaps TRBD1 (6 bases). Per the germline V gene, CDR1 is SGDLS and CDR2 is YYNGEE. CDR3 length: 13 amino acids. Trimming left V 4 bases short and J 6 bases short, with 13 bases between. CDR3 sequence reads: CASSSSPGDGYTF. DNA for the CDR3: TGTGCCAGCAGCTCCTCCCCAGGGGATGGCTACACCTTC.